The 5 T cell receptor beta chains reported below all come from one sample, sequenced in a study of blood T cell repertoires in COVID-19 (dated by TCRdb to the early 2020s). The library was prepared using the immunoSEQ multiplex PCR assay. This is the immuneACCESS table as TCRdb keeps it, with only in-frame sequences that have V and J called. A part of the clones is gone; compared with another copy, unresolved V genes explain less than half, and the rest is unexplained. The sample yields 200,000 or so clones; around four fifths were counted once. About 0.91% of the sample is taken by the ten largest. The sequenced sample was peripheral blood. These receptors came from a man in his sixties with COVID-19, enrolled during active disease.

The V call is TRBV28, the J call TRBJ1-4; TRBD1 aligns across 10 bases. This CDR3 spans 18 amino acids. Germline trimming cut 2 bases from V and 7 bases from J; bases unmatched to any gene: 13. CDR1 and CDR2 from the germline V gene are MDHEN and SYDVKM. Here the CDR3 DNA reads TGTGCCAGCAGTTTAATTTGGACAGGGGGTGCTCGGTTTGAAAAACTGTTTTTT. Its translation is CASSLIWTGGARFEKLFF.

The rearrangement uses TRBV7-2 and TRBJ1-1; D might be TRBD1 (5 bases). V lost 4 bases, J lost 10 bases, and 19 bases lay in between. The germline V gene has CDR1 SGHTA and CDR2 FQGNSA. This CDR3 contains 14 residues. The CDR3 loop reads CASSSQVGRVGAFF. CDR3 nucleotides: TGTGCCAGCAGCTCACAAGTTGGCAGGGTGGGAGCTTTCTTT.

The chain carries TRBV10-3 and TRBJ1-2; D is perhaps TRBD1 (6 bases). Trimming cost V 2 bases and J 7 bases, with 11 bases left between them. The germline V gene has CDR1 ENHRY and CDR2 SYGVKD. The length of the CDR3 is 13 residues. This CDR3 is CAISEGRGGGYTF. CDR3 bases: TGTGCCATCAGTGAGGGGAGAGGGGGTGGCTACACCTTC.

Regarding this clone: The sample has other DNA sequences that encode this CDR3 too. The chain uses TRBV6-5 and TRBJ1-5; 7 bases agree with TRBD1. V shed 6 bases, J shed 2 bases, and the junction held 4 bases outside the gene matches. The CDR3 is made up of 14 amino acids. Germline assignment: CDR1 MNHEY and CDR2 SVGAGI. CDR3 protein: CASRPTGGNQPQHF. DNA for the CDR3: TGTGCCAGCAGACCCACAGGGGGCAATCAGCCCCAGCATTTT.

V is TRBV7-2 and J is TRBJ1-2, with D possibly TRBD1 on 5 matching bases. The ends were cut back, 1 base at V and 7 bases at J, with 13 bases in the middle. CDR3 length: 14 residues. Germline V gene lookup returns CDR1 SGHTA and CDR2 FQGNSA. The CDR3 reads CASSLVGGAGGYTF. In DNA, the CDR3 is TGTGCCAGCAGCTTAGTGGGGGGTGCGGGTGGCTACACCTTC.